This TCR beta chain comes out of a study of blood T cell repertoires in COVID-19. Study context: COVID-19 samples collected from the United States, Italy and Spain covered acute and convalescent phases.

The germline V and J ends were trimmed by 2 bases and 1 base, with 12 bases remaining between them. In germline, CDR1 is GTSNPN, CDR2 SVGIG (reference sequence). CDR3 size: 15 residues. Sequenced by immunoSEQ multiplex PCR; TCRdb stores in-frame clones only, minus some. This table holds around 300,000 clones, 85% to 90% found once. Followed over time, Seattle patients had been enrolled while infection was active. Sequenced: peripheral blood. The receptor comes from a woman between 40 and 50 years old with COVID-19, enrolled during active disease. The chain carries TRBV30 and TRBJ1-3; D is ambiguous. In DNA, the CDR3 is TGTGCCTGGAGTACCAGCGGGGTTTCTGGAAACACCATATATTTT. Amino acids: CAWSTSGVSGNTIYF.